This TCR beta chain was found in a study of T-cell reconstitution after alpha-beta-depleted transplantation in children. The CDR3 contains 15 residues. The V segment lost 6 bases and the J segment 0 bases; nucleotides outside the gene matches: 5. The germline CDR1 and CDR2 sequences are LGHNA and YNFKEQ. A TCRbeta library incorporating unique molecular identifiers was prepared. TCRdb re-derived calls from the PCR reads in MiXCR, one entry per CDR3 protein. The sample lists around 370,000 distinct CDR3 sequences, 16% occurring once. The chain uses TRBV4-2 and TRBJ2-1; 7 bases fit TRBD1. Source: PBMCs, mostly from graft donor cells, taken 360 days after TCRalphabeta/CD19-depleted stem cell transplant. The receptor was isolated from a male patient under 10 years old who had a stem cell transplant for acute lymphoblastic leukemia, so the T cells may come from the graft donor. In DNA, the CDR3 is TGTGCCAGCAGTACGGGACAGAGCTCCTACAATGAGCAGTTCTTC. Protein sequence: CASSTGQSSYNEQFF.